The clone carrying this T cell receptor (beta chain) was recorded only once. The data stem from a study of T cell changes during pregnancy in multiple sclerosis. Germline assignment: CDR1 SGHNT and CDR2 YYREEE (reference sequence). V lost 1 base and J lost 5; bases outside the gene matches: 1. The CDR3 has 13 amino acids. The assay was immunoSEQ multiplex PCR, and TCRdb's table has in-frame clones only and misses some. Here the sample spans around 59,000 clones, 90% to 95% being singletons. This chain connects TRBV5-4 to TRBJ2-5, with 8 bases that match TRBD2. The sample here was peripheral blood, taken in the first trimester of pregnancy. The receptor was isolated from a female donor with multiple sclerosis, enrolled in a pregnancy study. CDR3 sequence: CASSLSGGETQYF. Here the CDR3 DNA reads TGTGCCAGCAGCTTGTCGGGGGGGGAGACCCAGTACTTC.